Following are 14 T cell receptor beta chains from one sample sequenced in a study of CD8 T cells in ankylosing spondylitis. One entry per CDR3 protein, called by TCRdb with MiXCR from the 5' RACE reads. This table has 30,000 to 35,000 distinct CDR3 sequences, roughly 33% appearing once. Specimen: synovial fluid, either unsorted or a sorted T cell fraction (not recorded which). The receptor set was obtained from a male donor with ankylosing spondylitis.

This clonotype was seen repeatedly, ten times or more. The rearrangement uses TRBV6-2 or TRBV6-3 and TRBJ1-2; TRBD1 matches at 8 bases. This CDR3 is built from 14 residues. Germline values: CDR1 MNHEY, CDR2 SVGEGT. After removal of 0 bases from V and 7 bases from J, the junction contained 4 bases not matched to a gene. The CDR3, as DNA: TGTGCCAGCAGTTACTCGGACAGGGCGTCTGGCTACACCTTC. The encoded protein is CASSYSDRASGYTF.

This chain uses TRBV7-9 with TRBJ2-7, with D uncertain. CDR3 size: 11 residues. Germline-derived CDR1 and CDR2 are SEHNR and FQNEAQ (reference sequence). Deletions cut 6 bases from V and 6 bases from J, with 9 bases between. CDR3 bases: TGTGCCAGCAGTCGTAGCATCGAGCAGTACTTC. Translating gives CASSRSIEQYF.

This clonotype was recorded a few times. The rearrangement links TRBV30 to TRBJ2-3; weak D call: TRBD2 (6 bases). The V and J ends lost 5 bases and 6 bases respectively, with 24 bases between them. The CDR3 has 16 residues. Germline assignment: CDR1 GTSNPN and CDR2 SVGIG (reference sequence). For the CDR3, the DNA is TGTGCCTGGTGGGATAGCGGCCTTGGCGTCTGGGATACGCAGTATTTT. Translation gives CAWWDSGLGVWDTQYF.

The gene calls are TRBV4-1 and TRBJ2-7; TRBD1 agrees at 9 bases. This CDR3 comprises 13 residues. CDR1 is MGHRA and CDR2 is YSYEKL in the germline V gene. The V gene end was trimmed by 5 bases and the J gene end by 5 bases; junction bases not matched to a gene: 4. The CDR3 DNA reads TGCGCCAGCAGCGTGGACAGGGGCCACGAGCAGTACGTC. It yields the protein CASSVDRGHEQYV.

A few counts support this clonotype. This chain links TRBV5-6 with TRBJ2-2, with no clear D. This CDR3 comprises 14 residues. CDR1 and CDR2 from the germline V gene are SGHDT and YYEEEE. Trimming took 3 bases from V and 6 from J, leaving 12 bases between them. Written as DNA, the CDR3 is TGTGCCAGCAGCTATGTGACGCAGGCCGGGGAGCTGTTTTTT. Its protein product is CASSYVTQAGELFF. Based on the CDR3 plus reference TRBV5-6 and TRBJ2-2, the full variable domain is DAGVTQSPTHLIKTRGQQVTLRCSPKSGHDTVSWYQQALGQGPQFIFQYYEEEERQRGNFPDRFSGHQFPNYSSELNVNALLLGDSALYLCASSYVTQAGELFFGEGSRLTVL.

In its sample, this clonotype was seen a few times. The gene calls are TRBV18 and TRBJ2-7, with 9 bases aligning to TRBD2. There are 18 residues in the CDR3. V trimming: 2 bases; J trimming: 1 base; junction bases outside the gene matches: 12. In germline, CDR1 is KGHSH, CDR2 LQKENI. The chain's CDR3 is CASSPTGGGAFFSYEQYF. The CDR3 DNA follows: TGTGCCAGCTCACCAACCGGCGGGGGGGCATTTTTTTCCTACGAGCAGTACTTC.

The genes are TRBV24-1 and TRBJ2-5; D possibly corresponds to TRBD1 (6 bases). In germline, CDR1 is KGHDR, CDR2 SFDVKD. The CDR3 covers 15 residues. V gave up 5 bases and J gave up 1 base, with 13 bases separating them. The CDR3 bases are TGTGCCACCAGTGCGCACAGGGTCAGCCAAGAGACCCAGTACTTC. This gives the protein CATSAHRVSQETQYF.

This clonotype occurred many times. This CDR3 is CATSRDRQGESYGYTF. CDR3 DNA sequence: TGTGCCACCAGCAGAGACCGACAGGGGGAAAGCTATGGCTACACCTTC. J is TRBJ1-2 and V is TRBV15, with 9 bases fitting TRBD1. Per the germline V gene, CDR1 is LNHNV and CDR2 is YYDKDF (reference sequence). This CDR3 has 16 residues. The ends lost 0 bases at V and 4 bases at J; junction bases unmatched: 6.

J is TRBJ1-1 and V is TRBV7-9; D might be TRBD1 (6 bases). Per the germline V gene, CDR1 is SEHNR and CDR2 is FQNEAQ (reference sequence). CDR3 size: 14 residues. V lost 4 bases to trimming and J lost 7 bases, with 16 bases between them. CDR3 amino acids: CASSYSRGLDEAFF. Here the CDR3 DNA reads TGTGCCAGCAGCTACTCACGGGGGCTTGATGAAGCTTTCTTT. Based on the CDR3 plus reference TRBV7-9 and TRBJ1-1, the full variable domain is DTGVSQNPRHKITKRGQNVTFRCDPISEHNRLYWYRQTLGQGPEFLTYFQNEAQLEKSRLLSDRFSAERPKGSFSTLEIQRTEQGDSAMYLCASSYSRGLDEAFFGQGTRLTVV.

This clonotype is classed as medium-sized. The chain employs TRBV11-3 and TRBJ2-5; D may match TRBD1 or TRBD2 (5 bases each). The CDR3 extends over 13 amino acids. CDR1 is SGHNT and CDR2 is YENEEA in the germline V gene. V lost 8 bases and J 0 bases, leaving 10 bases between the germline ends. The DNA of the CDR3 is TGTGCCAGCTCTCGGGGCGACCAAGAGACCCAGTACTTC. Protein: CASSRGDQETQYF. The variable domain in full, with the rest retrieved from reference TRBV11-3 and TRBJ2-5, is EAGVVQSPRYKIIEKKQPVAFWCNPISGHNTLYWYLQNLGQGPELLIRYENEEAVDDSQLPKDRFSAERLKGVDSTLKIQPAELGDSAVYLCASSRGDQETQYFGPGTRLLVL.

The chain links TRBV5-5 to TRBJ2-5; D ambiguous. V gave up 1 base and J gave up 7 bases, with 14 bases separating them. Germline lookup yields CDR1 SGHKS and CDR2 YYEKEE (reference sequence). CDR3 size: 14 residues. The CDR3 nucleotides are TGTGCCAGCAGCTTGATACCAACACTTTGGACCCAGTACTTC. Translating it yields CASSLIPTLWTQYF.

CDR3 protein: CASSPPQVRNEQFF. The CDR3 DNA reads as TGTGCCAGCAGTCCCCCCCAGGTTCGGAATGAGCAGTTCTTC. The chain joins TRBV12-3 or TRBV12-4 to TRBJ2-1; D remains ambiguous. With 5 bases removed from V and 7 bases from J, the gap between germline ends came to 15 bases. The CDR3 consists of 14 residues.

This clonotype was picked up a small number of times. The rearrangement links TRBV2 to TRBJ2-7; maybe TRBD1 (5 bases). Trimming pared 7 bases from V and 0 bases from J, leaving 10 bases between. The germline CDR1 and CDR2 sequences are SNHLY and FYNNEI. This CDR3 contains 13 residues. CDR3 sequence (DNA): TGTGCCAGCATGTTTCAGGGCTCCTACGAGCAGTACTTC. This sequence encodes CASMFQGSYEQYF. The variable domain in full, with the rest retrieved from reference TRBV2 and TRBJ2-7, is EPEVTQTPSHQVTQMGQEVILRCVPISNHLYFYWYRQILGQKVEFLVSFYNNEISEKSEIFDDQFSVERPDGSNFTLKIRSTKLEDSAMYFCASMFQGSYEQYFGPGTRLTVT.

About this clonotype: A much larger clone sits a single nucleotide away, making a read error possible. V is TRBV10-1 and J is TRBJ2-1; D perhaps matches TRBD2 (5 bases). CDR3 size: 15 residues. The germline V gene has CDR1 WNHNN and CDR2 SYGVQD (reference sequence). The CDR3 coding sequence is TGCGCCAGCATTGAGTCGGAGACTACCAACAATGAGCAGTTCTTC. Its protein is CASIESETTNNEQFF.